This T cell receptor (beta chain) is drawn from a study of T cells in Graves' hyperthyroidism and ophthalmopathy. This clonotype was counted a few times. The V gene's germline CDR1 is MDHEN and CDR2 SYDVKM. V was trimmed by 6 bases and J by 1 base, leaving 20 bases between them. The CDR3 runs to 17 residues. RNA transcripts yielded amplified TCR beta CDR3 regions. The HTBI primer set served for first-round RT-PCR of the TCR CDR3. Using its own MiXCR run on the multiplex PCR reads, TCRdb lists one record per CDR3 protein. The sample yields approximately 690,000 distinct CDR3 sequences, around 20% seen once.

The material sequenced was blood. The sequence was collected from a man aged 25 to 45 with Graves' ophthalmopathy. This chain uses TRBV28 with TRBJ2-3; maybe TRBD1 (6 bases). The CDR3 nucleotides are TGTGCCAGCAGGGGAATAAACAGGGTTGACGGCACAGATACGCAGTATTTT. It specifies CASRGINRVDGTDTQYF.